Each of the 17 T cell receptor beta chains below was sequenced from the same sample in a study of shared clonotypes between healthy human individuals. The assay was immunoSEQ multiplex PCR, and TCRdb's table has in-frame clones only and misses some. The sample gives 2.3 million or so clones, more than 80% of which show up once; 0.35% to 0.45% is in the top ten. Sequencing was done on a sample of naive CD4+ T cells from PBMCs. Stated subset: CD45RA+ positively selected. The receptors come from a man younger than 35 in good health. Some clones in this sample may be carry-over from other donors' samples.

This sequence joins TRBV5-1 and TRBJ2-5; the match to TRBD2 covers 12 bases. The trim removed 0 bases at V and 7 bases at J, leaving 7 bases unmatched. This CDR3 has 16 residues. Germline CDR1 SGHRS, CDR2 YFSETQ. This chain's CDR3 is CASSLAGTSGLPTQYF. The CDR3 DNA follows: TGCGCCAGCAGCTTGGCTGGGACTAGCGGGCTTCCGACCCAGTACTTC.

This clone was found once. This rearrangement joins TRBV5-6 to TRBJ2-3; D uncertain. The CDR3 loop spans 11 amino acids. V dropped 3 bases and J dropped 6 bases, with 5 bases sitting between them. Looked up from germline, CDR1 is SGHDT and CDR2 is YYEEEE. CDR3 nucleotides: TGTGCCAGCAGCTCCGCGGATACGCAGTATTTT. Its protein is CASSSADTQYF.

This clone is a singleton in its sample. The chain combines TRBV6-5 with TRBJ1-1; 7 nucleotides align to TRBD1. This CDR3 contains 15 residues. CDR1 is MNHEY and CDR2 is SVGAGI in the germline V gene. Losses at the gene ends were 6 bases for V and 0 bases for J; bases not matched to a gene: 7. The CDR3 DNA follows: TGTGCCAGCAGAACGACAGGGCTCATGAACACTGAAGCTTTCTTT. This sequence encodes CASRTTGLMNTEAFF.

The CDR3 DNA follows: TGTGCCAGCAGTTTCTTGCGGGGCAATCAGCCCCAGCATTTT. This codes for CASSFLRGNQPQHF. The chain uses TRBV28 and TRBJ1-5; D remains ambiguous. Trimming stripped 3 bases from V and 2 bases from J, with 8 bases between. Germline assignment: CDR1 MDHEN and CDR2 SYDVKM. This CDR3 has 14 residues.

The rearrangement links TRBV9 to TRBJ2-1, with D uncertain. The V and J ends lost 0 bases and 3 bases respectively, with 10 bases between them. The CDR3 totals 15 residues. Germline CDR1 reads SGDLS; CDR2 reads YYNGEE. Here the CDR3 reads CASSVGVEHYNEQFF. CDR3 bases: TGTGCCAGCAGCGTAGGGGTCGAACACTACAATGAGCAGTTCTTC.

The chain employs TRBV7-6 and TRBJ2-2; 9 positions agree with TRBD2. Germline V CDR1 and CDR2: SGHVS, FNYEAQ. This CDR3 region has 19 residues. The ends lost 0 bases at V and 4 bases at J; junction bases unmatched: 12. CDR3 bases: TGTGCCAGCAGCTTAGCCGGGATCGGCGGGAGGGTCACCACCGGGGAGCTGTTTTTT. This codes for CASSLAGIGGRVTTGELFF. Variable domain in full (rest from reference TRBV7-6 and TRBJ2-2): GAGVSQSPRYKVTKRGQDVALRCDPISGHVSLYWYRQALGQGPEFLTYFNYEAQQDKSGLPNDRFSAERPEGSISTLTIQRTEQRDSAMYRCASSLAGIGGRVTTGELFFGEGSRLTVL.

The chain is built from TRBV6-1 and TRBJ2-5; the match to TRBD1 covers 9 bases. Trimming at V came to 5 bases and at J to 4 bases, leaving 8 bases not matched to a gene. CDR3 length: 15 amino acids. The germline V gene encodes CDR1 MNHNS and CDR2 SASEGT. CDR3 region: CASSPTGGRLETQYF. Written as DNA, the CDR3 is TGTGCCAGCAGTCCGACAGGGGGACGGTTAGAGACCCAGTACTTC.

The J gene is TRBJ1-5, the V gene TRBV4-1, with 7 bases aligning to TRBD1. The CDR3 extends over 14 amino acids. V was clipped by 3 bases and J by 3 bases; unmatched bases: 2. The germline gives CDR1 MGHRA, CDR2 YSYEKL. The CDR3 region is CASSQTGLNQPQHF. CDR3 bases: TGCGCCAGCAGCCAGACAGGGCTCAATCAGCCCCAGCATTTT.

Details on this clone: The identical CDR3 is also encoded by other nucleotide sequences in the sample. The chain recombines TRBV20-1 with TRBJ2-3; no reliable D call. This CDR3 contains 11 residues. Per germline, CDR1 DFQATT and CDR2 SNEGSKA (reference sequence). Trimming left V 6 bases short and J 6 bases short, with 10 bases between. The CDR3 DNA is TGCAGTGCCGCCGGCAGGGATACGCAGTATTTT. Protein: CSAAGRDTQYF.

The CDR3 is CASSALASGSGGYNEQFF. For the CDR3, the DNA is TGCGCCAGCAGCGCCTTGGCTAGCGGGTCAGGGGGATACAATGAGCAGTTCTTC. V is TRBV5-1 and J is TRBJ2-1, with a tentative D call TRBD2 (8 bases). CDR1 is SGHRS, CDR2 YFSETQ, per germline. V was trimmed by 4 bases and J by 4 bases, leaving 24 bases between them. The length of the CDR3 is 18 residues. The complete variable domain, with remaining parts taken from reference TRBV5-1 and TRBJ2-1, reads KAGVTQTPRYLIKTRGQQVTLSCSPISGHRSVSWYQQTPGQGLQFLFEYFSETQRNKGNFPGRFSGRQFSNSRSEMNVSTLELGDSALYLCASSALASGSGGYNEQFFGPGTRLTVL.

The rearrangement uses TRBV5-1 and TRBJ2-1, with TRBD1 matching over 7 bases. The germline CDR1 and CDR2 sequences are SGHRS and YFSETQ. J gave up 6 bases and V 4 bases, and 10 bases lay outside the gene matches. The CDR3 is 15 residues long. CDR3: CASSPAIGTANEQFF. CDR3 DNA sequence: TGCGCCAGCAGCCCAGCAATCGGGACAGCCAATGAGCAGTTCTTC.

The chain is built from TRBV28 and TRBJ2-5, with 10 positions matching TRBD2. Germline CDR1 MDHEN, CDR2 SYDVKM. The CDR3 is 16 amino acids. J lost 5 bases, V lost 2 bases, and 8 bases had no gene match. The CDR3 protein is CASSLLGLAVSETQYF. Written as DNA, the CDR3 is TGTGCCAGCAGTTTACTCGGACTAGCGGTCTCGGAGACCCAGTACTTC.

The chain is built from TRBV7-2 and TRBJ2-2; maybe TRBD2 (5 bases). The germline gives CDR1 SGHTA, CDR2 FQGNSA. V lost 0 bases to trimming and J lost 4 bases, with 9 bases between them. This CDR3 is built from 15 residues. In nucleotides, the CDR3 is TGTGCCAGCAGCTTAGCGCGGGCAGCCACCGGGGAGCTGTTTTTT. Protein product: CASSLARAATGELFF.

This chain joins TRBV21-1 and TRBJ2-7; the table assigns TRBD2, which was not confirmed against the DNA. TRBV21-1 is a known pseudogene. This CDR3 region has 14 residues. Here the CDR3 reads CASSRRRDSYEQYF. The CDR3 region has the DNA TGTGCCAGCAGCCGTCGACGGGACTCCTACGAGCAGTACTTC.

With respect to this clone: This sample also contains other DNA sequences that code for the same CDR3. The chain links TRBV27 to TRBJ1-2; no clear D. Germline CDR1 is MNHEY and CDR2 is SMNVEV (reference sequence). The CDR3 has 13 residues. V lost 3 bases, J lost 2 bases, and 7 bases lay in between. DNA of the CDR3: TGTGCCAGCAGTTTTAGAGCAAACTATGGCTACACCTTC. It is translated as CASSFRANYGYTF.

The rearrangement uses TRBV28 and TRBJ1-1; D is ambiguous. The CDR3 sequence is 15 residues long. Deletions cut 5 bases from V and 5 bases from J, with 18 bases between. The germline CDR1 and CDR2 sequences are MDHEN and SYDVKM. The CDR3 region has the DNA TGTGCCAGCAGTGCTTCAGACACAAGAGGGACTGAAGCTTTCTTT. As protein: CASSASDTRGTEAFF.

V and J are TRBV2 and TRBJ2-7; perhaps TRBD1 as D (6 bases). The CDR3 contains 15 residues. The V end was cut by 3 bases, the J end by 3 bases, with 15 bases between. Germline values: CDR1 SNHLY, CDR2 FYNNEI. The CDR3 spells CASSDRGQRYYEQYF. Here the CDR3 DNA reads TGTGCCAGCAGTGATAGGGGACAACGTTACTACGAGCAGTACTTC.